Listed below are T cell receptor beta chains from one sample, sequenced in a study of technical replicates of blood from a handful of donors. The protocol was immunoSEQ multiplex PCR, while the TCRdb copy is restricted to in-frame clones and leaves out a portion. The sample lists about 100,000 clones, approximately 95% occurring once. Sequencing was carried out using T cells isolated from PBMCs. These receptors originate from a human donor in good health. CDR3s include the opening cysteine and the closing phenylalanine or tryptophan. The D gene is left open where the match is weak. Clone size is stated in some rows and not others, as once, few, many or a class when expanded.

d_call,cdr3_length,v_call,j_call,clone_size,cdr3_nt,cdr3_aa
.,18,TRBV12-2,TRBJ2-7,.,TGTGCAAGTCGCTTAGTCCCCTCGAATGGGGCGGGAGGCCACGAGCAGTACTTC,CASRLVPSNGAGGHEQYF
TRBD2,16,TRBV19,TRBJ2-1,.,TGTGCCAGTAGTATCGCTAGCGGGAGCGGAGTACCTGAGCAGTTCTTC,CASSIASGSGVPEQFF
TRBD1,15,TRBV5-1,TRBJ2-7,.,TGCGCCAGCAGCTTGGTTGGGACAGGGAAGGACGAGCAGTACTTC,CASSLVGTGKDEQYF
.,17,TRBV4-1,TRBJ1-1,once,TGCGCCAGCAGCCAAGATACTAGTAGAGTTTTGAACACTGAAGCTTTCTTT,CASSQDTSRVLNTEAFF
TRBD1,14,TRBV2,TRBJ1-2,.,TGTGCCAGCAGTGAAGGTGGACAGGGAAGGGGCTACACCTTC,CASSEGGQGRGYTF
.,15,TRBV10-3,TRBJ1-2,.,TGTGCCATCAGTGAGTATTCCTCGGCTAACTATGGCTACACCTTC,CAISEYSSANYGYTF
.,12,TRBV30,TRBJ2-3,.,TGTGCCTGGACTAGTTCAGCAGATACGCAGTATTTT,CAWTSSADTQYF
TRBD2,16,TRBV7-8,TRBJ2-7,once,TGTGCCAGCAGCTTAGCTCTAGCGGGAGGGCTTTTCGAGCAGTACTTC,CASSLALAGGLFEQYF
.,13,TRBV6-5,TRBJ2-7,.,TGTGCCAGCAGTTACATCGGCTCCTACGAGCAGTACTTC,CASSYIGSYEQYF
TRBD2,17,TRBV7-8,TRBJ2-1,.,TGTGCCAGCAGCTCAACCCCTGGACTAGCTGGGGGGGATGAGCAGTTCTTC,CASSSTPGLAGGDEQFF
.,12,TRBV6-1,TRBJ2-1,.,TGTGCCAGCAGTGATCTCTTTCGGGTGCAGTTCTTC,CASSDLFRVQFF
TRBD2,17,TRBV9,TRBJ2-1,.,TGTGCCAGCAGCGGAGGAGGACTAGCGGGACCTTGGGATGAGCAGTTCTTC,CASSGGGLAGPWDEQFF
.,13,TRBV10-3,TRBJ1-5,.,TGTGCCATCAGTGTTCGGGTTTACGAGCCCCAGCATTTT,CAISVRVYEPQHF
.,11,TRBV6-6,TRBJ1-4,.,TGTGCCAGCTTGGGGGGAGGAAAACTGTTTTTT,CASLGGGKLFF
.,13,TRBV10-3,TRBJ2-7,.,TGTGCCATCGGAAACCAGGGGACCTACGAGCAGTACTTC,CAIGNQGTYEQYF
TRBD2,16,TRBV18,TRBJ2-1,.,TGTGCCAGCTCACGGGGACTAGCGGGAGGTAGCGATGAGCAGTTCTTC,CASSRGLAGGSDEQFF
TRBD1,14,TRBV5-4,TRBJ2-7,.,TGTGCCAGCAGCCACCGGGACAGGGAGAACGAGCAGTACTTC,CASSHRDRENEQYF
.,14,TRBV25-1,TRBJ2-1,.,TGTGCCAGCAGTGAGGGGGGGCTTTACAATGAGCAGTTCTTC,CASSEGGLYNEQFF
.,15,TRBV6-1,TRBJ2-1,.,TGTGCCAGCAGACCCCCACCAGGAGGGGGCTATGAGCAGTTCTTC,CASRPPPGGGYEQFF
TRBD2,15,TRBV27,TRBJ2-1,.,TGTGCCAGCAGTTTCGAGACTAGCGGGAGCGATGAGCAGTTCTTC,CASSFETSGSDEQFF
TRBD1,14,TRBV7-9,TRBJ1-4,.,TGTGCCAGCAGCTCGGACAGGGTTGTCGAAAAACTGTTTTTT,CASSSDRVVEKLFF
.,13,TRBV6-5,TRBJ1-1,.,TGTGCCGGTCGGCGGGGTTTGGGAACTGAAGCTTTCTTT,CAGRRGLGTEAFF
TRBD1,14,TRBV18,TRBJ1-5,.,TGTGCCAGCTCACCCAGACAGGGAGGACAGCCCCAGCATTTT,CASSPRQGGQPQHF
.,13,TRBV6-5,TRBJ1-4,.,TGTGCCAGCAGTCCCCTCCGGGGGGAAAAACTGTTTTTT,CASSPLRGEKLFF
TRBD2,15,TRBV14,TRBJ2-7,.,TGTGCCAGCAGCCAAGTCGGCGGGAGGACTTACGAGCAGTACTTC,CASSQVGGRTYEQYF
TRBD1,13,TRBV6-6,TRBJ1-5,.,TGTGCCAGCAGTTACCAGGGGGATCAGCCCCAGCATTTT,CASSYQGDQPQHF
TRBD1,16,TRBV28,TRBJ1-1,.,TGTGCCAGCAGTTTGGAAGCCGGGACAGGTGGGACTGAAGCTTTCTTT,CASSLEAGTGGTEAFF
.,13,TRBV6-5,TRBJ2-7,.,TGTGCCAGCAGTGCGGACTTACCCGACGAGCAGTACTTC,CASSADLPDEQYF
TRBD1,11,TRBV29-1,TRBJ2-7,.,TGCAGCGGCCGGACAGGGAACGAGCAGTACTTC,CSGRTGNEQYF
.,17,TRBV12-2,TRBJ2-3,.,TGTGCAAGTCGCCCACCTGTGGCAGGGGGCCTCACAGATACGCAGTATTTT,CASRPPVAGGLTDTQYF
.,13,TRBV27,TRBJ1-2,.,TGTGCCAGCAGGAGTGAGACTAACTATGGCTACACCTTC,CASRSETNYGYTF
.,15,TRBV9,TRBJ2-1,once,TGTGCCAGCAGCCCCGGCGGGGCGGGGAGCCATGAGCAGTTCTTC,CASSPGGAGSHEQFF
.,16,TRBV10-3,TRBJ2-1,.,TGTGCCATCAGTGAGCGGGCGGAGCAAAGGGGGAATGAGCAGTTCTTC,CAISERAEQRGNEQFF
.,14,TRBV7-9,TRBJ1-1,once,TGTGCCAGCAGCACTCTAGGTCCTGACCCTGAAGCTTTCTTT,CASSTLGPDPEAFF
TRBD1,15,TRBV7-2,TRBJ1-1,once,TGTGCCAGCAGCTATCTTACAGGGGGCCTTTCTGAAGCTTTCTTT,CASSYLTGGLSEAFF
TRBD1,15,TRBV5-1,TRBJ2-2,.,TGCGCCAGCAGCTTGGAGGGGGCAGGAACCGGGGAGCTGTTTTTT,CASSLEGAGTGELFF
TRBD2,23,TRBV5-1,TRBJ2-1,once,TGCGCCAGCAGCTTGATCTGGACTAGCGGATTAGCGGGAGAAAGTTTTTCCTACAATGAGCAGTTCTTC,CASSLIWTSGLAGESFSYNEQFF
.,12,TRBV30,TRBJ1-1,few,TGTGCTTGGGGACAAGTGAACACTGAAGCTTTCTTT,CAWGQVNTEAFF
.,12,TRBV15,TRBJ1-5,.,TGTGCCACCAGTCAGTATCTTCAGCCCCAGCATTTT,CATSQYLQPQHF
TRBD2,15,TRBV5-1,TRBJ2-3,.,TGCGCCAGCAGCTTAAGTACTAGCGGCACAGATACGCAGTATTTT,CASSLSTSGTDTQYF
TRBD2,15,TRBV28,TRBJ2-7,.,TGTGCCAGCAGTTTCCGAGCGGGAAACTCCTACGAGCAGTACTTC,CASSFRAGNSYEQYF
.,12,TRBV27,TRBJ1-1,.,TGTGCCAGCAGTCCGTTATTCGGGGAAGCTTTCTTT,CASSPLFGEAFF
TRBD1,14,TRBV28,TRBJ2-1,.,TGTGCCAGCAGGGGACAGTATACCTACAATGAGCAGTTCTTC,CASRGQYTYNEQFF
.,12,TRBV10-3,TRBJ2-1,.,TGTGCCATGACTTCTTCCTACAATGAGCAGTTCTTC,CAMTSSYNEQFF
.,14,TRBV6-5,TRBJ1-4,.,TGTGCCAGCGCGGGGTTTGAGGCTAATGATAAACTGTTTTTT,CASAGFEANDKLFF
TRBD2,16,TRBV4-3,TRBJ2-1,.,TGCGCCAGCAGCCAAGATAAGCGGGACCTTGGGGATGAGCAGTTCTTC,CASSQDKRDLGDEQFF
TRBD1,13,TRBV19,TRBJ1-5,.,TGTGCCAGTAGGGACAGGGGAAATCAGCCCCAGCATTTT,CASRDRGNQPQHF
TRBD1,15,TRBV28,TRBJ2-7,.,TGTGCCAGCACCCCGACAGGGGGACTAAAGTACGAGCAGTACTTC,CASTPTGGLKYEQYF
.,14,TRBV11-3,TRBJ2-7,.,TGTGCCAGCAGCTTAGGACGGGGTCCCTACGAGCAGTACTTC,CASSLGRGPYEQYF
.,13,TRBV30,TRBJ1-2,.,TGTGCCTGGCAAGAGAGTGGGGCCTATGGCTACACCTTC,CAWQESGAYGYTF
.,18,TRBV7-3,TRBJ2-2,.,TGTGCCAGCAGCTTAAGTCTAGACCGAGTCCTCAGGGCCGGGGAGCTGTTTTTT,CASSLSLDRVLRAGELFF
TRBD1,15,TRBV18,TRBJ1-4,.,TGTGCCAGCTCACCCATACAGGGGGCACGGGAAAAACTGTTTTTT,CASSPIQGAREKLFF
.,13,TRBV6-5,TRBJ2-7,.,TGTGCCAGCAGTGCCGGGAGACAGGGCGAGCAGTACTTC,CASSAGRQGEQYF
TRBD2,12,TRBV28,TRBJ2-5,.,TGTGCCAGCAGTGGGGAAGCGGGATCTCAGTACTTC,CASSGEAGSQYF
TRBD1,13,TRBV10-3,TRBJ1-1,.,TGTGCCATCAGACAGGGGGCGCGGACTGAAGCTTTCTTT,CAIRQGARTEAFF
.,16,TRBV28,TRBJ2-2,.,TGTGCCAGCAGGCTGAGGGACACTTTGAACACCGGGGAGCTGTTTTTT,CASRLRDTLNTGELFF
.,16,TRBV5-6,TRBJ2-5,.,TGTGCCAGCAGCTTGGGGGGCGGTCTGATCCAAGAGACCCAGTACTTC,CASSLGGGLIQETQYF
TRBD1,14,TRBV5-5,TRBJ1-5,.,TGTGCCAGCAGCGGGACAGGGGCAGAGCAGCCCCAGCATTTT,CASSGTGAEQPQHF
TRBD1,14,TRBV28,TRBJ1-2,once,TGTGCCAGCAGCGTACAGGGGGGAAACTATGGCTACACCTTC,CASSVQGGNYGYTF